The rows below give T cell receptor beta chains drawn from one sample of a study of shared T cell receptors in the human thymus. The assay was immunoSEQ multiplex PCR, and TCRdb's table has in-frame clones only and misses some. The sample holds about 730,000 clones, approximately 85% seen once. The same specimen was also included in a second study, on human thymus T cells.

Sequencing input: thymocytes. The receptors shown here come from a girl under three years old with a congenital heart defect. CDR3s include the opening cysteine and the closing phenylalanine or tryptophan. The size of a clone is reported for some rows only, either as once, few or many, or as a class for expanded clones.

.	TRBV5-4	TRBJ2-5	CASSSDDRGLIRETQYF
once	TRBV6-5	TRBJ1-2	CASSRQGNYGYTF
few	TRBV7-9	TRBJ1-2	CASSFYNTGGYGYTF
.	TRBV2	TRBJ1-2	CASSPRWGVDYGYTF
.	TRBV28	TRBJ2-3	CASSLPVRGDTQYF
.	TRBV10-3	TRBJ1-6	CAISELGTHNSPLHF
.	TRBV5-4	TRBJ2-1	CASTLLTGANEQFF
.	TRBV5-4	TRBJ1-2	CASSLETSQHGYTF
.	TRBV7-2	TRBJ1-6	CASSLGLRGRAYNSPLHF
.	TRBV15	TRBJ1-6	CATSRVRVNSPLHF
.	TRBV5-1	TRBJ1-2	CASSRGQGGYTF
.	TRBV25-1	TRBJ1-5	CASSEEGQGNQPQHF
few	TRBV15	TRBJ1-1	CATSSIRRGMNTEAFF
.	TRBV7-9	TRBJ1-5	CASSMGQGSNQPQHF
.	TRBV5-5	TRBJ1-2	CASSLDVPRPGYGYTF
.	TRBV5-1	TRBJ1-1	CASSLRSTENTEAFF
.	TRBV27	TRBJ2-5	CASSDTGTQETQYF
.	TRBV5-1	TRBJ2-7	CASSRDRVEQYF
.	TRBV4-1	TRBJ2-1	CASSHRTDEQFF
.	TRBV6-5	TRBJ1-1	CASSPRRGSTEAFF
.	TRBV15	TRBJ2-5	CATSRDGNPGQETQYF
.	TRBV11-3	TRBJ1-1	CASSLNTEAFF
few	TRBV29-1	TRBJ2-1	CSVERQGWSSNEQFF